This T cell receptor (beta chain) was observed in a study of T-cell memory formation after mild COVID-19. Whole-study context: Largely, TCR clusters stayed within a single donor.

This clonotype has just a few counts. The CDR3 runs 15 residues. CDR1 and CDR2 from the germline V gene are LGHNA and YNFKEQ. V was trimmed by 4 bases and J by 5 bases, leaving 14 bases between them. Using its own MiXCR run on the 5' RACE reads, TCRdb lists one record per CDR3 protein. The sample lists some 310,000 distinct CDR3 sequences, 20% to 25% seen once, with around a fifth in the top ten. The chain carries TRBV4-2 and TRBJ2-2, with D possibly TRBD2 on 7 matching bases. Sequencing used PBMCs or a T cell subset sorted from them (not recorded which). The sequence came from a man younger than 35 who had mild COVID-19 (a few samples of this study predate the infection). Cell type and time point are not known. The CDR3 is CASSLDRTRTGELFF. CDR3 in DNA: TGTGCCAGCAGCCTCGACAGGACTAGAACCGGGGAGCTGTTTTTT.